The present TCR beta chain was sequenced within a study of blood T cell repertoires in COVID-19. The wider study: PBMCs, B-cell-depleted T cells, or T cells were the source of the cDNA or gDNA that made up the material.

Measured with immunoSEQ multiplex PCR; TCRdb has only the in-frame clones, and not every one. The sample includes fewer than 400,000 clones, around 86% of them seen just once. The CDR3 length is 14 residues. With V trimmed by 6 bases and J by 7 bases, 9 bases remained unmatched. The germline gives CDR1 MNHEY, CDR2 SVGAGI. The V and J genes are TRBV6-5 and TRBJ1-1, with 9 bases fitting TRBD1. The sequenced sample consisted of PBMCs or T cells enriched from blood (not recorded which). The TCR comes from a man in his sixties who had recovered from COVID-19. CDR3 amino acids: CASRTQQGAIEAFF. The CDR3 nucleotides read TGTGCCAGCAGGACACAACAGGGGGCCATTGAAGCTTTCTTT.